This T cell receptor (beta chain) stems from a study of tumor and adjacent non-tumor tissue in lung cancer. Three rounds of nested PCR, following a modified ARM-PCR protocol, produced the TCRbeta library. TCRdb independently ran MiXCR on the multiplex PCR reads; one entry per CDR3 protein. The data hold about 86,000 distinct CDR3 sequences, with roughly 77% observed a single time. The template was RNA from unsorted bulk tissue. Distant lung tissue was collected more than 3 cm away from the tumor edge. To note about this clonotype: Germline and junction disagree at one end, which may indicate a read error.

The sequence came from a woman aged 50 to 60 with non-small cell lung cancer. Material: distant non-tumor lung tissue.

The CDR3, as DNA: TGTGTCAGCAGTTTAGAGGATAGCAATCAGCCCCAGTATTTT. Its protein is CVSSLEDSNQPQYF. The chain joins TRBV12-3 or TRBV12-4 to TRBJ1-5; no definite D call. The DNA end is more similar to TRBJ2-3, so the J call may be wrong. The length of the CDR3 is 14 residues.